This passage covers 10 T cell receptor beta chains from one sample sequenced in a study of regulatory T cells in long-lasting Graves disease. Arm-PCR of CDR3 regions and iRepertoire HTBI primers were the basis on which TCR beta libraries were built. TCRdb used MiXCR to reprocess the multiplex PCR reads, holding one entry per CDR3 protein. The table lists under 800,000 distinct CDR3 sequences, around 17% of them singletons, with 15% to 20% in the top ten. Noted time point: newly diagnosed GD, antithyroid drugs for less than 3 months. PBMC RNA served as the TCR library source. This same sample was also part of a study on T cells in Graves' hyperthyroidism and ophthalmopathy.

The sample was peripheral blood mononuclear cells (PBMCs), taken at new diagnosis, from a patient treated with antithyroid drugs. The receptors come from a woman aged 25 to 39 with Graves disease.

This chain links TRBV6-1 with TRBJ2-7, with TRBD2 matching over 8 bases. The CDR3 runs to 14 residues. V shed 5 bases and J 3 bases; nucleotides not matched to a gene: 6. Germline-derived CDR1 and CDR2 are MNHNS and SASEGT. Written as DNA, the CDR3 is TGTGCCAGCAGTCCCGGGACTAGAGGCTACGAGCAGTACTTC. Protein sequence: CASSPGTRGYEQYF.

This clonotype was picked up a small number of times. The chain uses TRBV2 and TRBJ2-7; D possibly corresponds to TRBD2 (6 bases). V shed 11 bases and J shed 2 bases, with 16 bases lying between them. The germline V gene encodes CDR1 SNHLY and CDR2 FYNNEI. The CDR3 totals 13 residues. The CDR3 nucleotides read TGTGCCCGGCGTCGGGAGAGCACCTACGAGCAGTACTTC. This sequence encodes CARRRESTYEQYF.

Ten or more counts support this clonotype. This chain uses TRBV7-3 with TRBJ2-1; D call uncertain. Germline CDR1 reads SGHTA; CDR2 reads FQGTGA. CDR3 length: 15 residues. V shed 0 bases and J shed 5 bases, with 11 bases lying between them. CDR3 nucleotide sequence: TGTGCCAGCAGCTTAACCCAGGCGAGCAACAATGAGCAGTTCTTC. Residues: CASSLTQASNNEQFF.

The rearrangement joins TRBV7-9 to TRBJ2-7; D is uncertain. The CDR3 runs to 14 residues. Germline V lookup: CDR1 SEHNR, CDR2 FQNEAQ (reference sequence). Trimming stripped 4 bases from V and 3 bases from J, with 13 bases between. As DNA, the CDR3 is TGTGCCAGCAGCTCATCTATCCCCAACTACGAGCAGTACTTC. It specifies CASSSSIPNYEQYF.

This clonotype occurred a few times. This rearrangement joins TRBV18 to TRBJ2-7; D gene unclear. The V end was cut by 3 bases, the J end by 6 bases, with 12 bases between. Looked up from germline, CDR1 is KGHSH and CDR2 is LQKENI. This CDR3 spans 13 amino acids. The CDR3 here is CASSPETAPEQYF. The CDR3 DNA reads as TGTGCCAGCTCACCCGAGACTGCACCCGAGCAGTACTTC.

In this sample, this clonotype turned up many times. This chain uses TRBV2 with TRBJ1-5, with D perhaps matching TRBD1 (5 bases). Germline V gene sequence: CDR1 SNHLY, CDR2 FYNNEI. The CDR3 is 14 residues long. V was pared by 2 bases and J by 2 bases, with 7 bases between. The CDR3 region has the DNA TGTGCCAGCAGTGAACTAGGGGGCAATCAGCCCCAGCATTTT. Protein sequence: CASSELGGNQPQHF.

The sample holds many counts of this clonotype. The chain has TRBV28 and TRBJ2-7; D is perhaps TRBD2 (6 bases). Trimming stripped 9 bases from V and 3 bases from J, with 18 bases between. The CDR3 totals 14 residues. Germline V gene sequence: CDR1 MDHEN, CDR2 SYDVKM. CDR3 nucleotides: TGTGCCAGTAGGAGATCCCTCGGGGGCTACGAGCAGTACTTC. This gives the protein CASRRSLGGYEQYF.

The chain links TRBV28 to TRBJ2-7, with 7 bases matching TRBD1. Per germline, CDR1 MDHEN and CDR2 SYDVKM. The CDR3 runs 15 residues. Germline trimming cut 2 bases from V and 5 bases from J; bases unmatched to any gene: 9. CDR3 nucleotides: TGTGCCAGCAGTTTACCACGAGGGGGCCACGACGAGCAGTACTTC. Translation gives CASSLPRGGHDEQYF.

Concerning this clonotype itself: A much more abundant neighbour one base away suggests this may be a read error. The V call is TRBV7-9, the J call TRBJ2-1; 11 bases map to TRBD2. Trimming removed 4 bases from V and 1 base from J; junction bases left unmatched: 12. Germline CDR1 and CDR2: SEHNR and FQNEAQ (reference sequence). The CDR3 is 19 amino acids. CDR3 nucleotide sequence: TGTGCCAGCAGCTCACAGGGACTAGCGGTGGTTTTGTCCTACAATGAGCAGTTCTTC. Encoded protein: CASSSQGLAVVLSYNEQFF.

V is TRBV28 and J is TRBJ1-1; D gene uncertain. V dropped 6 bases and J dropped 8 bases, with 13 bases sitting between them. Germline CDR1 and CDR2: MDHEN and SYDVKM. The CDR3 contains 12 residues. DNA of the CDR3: TGTGCCAGCAGCCCATTAGGGATCGAAGCTTTCTTT. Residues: CASSPLGIEAFF. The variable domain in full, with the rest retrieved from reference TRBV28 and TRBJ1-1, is DVKVTQSSRYLVKRTGEKVFLECVQDMDHENMFWYRQDPGLGLRLIYFSYDVKMKEKGDIPEGYSVSREKKERFSLILESASTNQTSMYLCASSPLGIEAFFGQGTRLTVV.